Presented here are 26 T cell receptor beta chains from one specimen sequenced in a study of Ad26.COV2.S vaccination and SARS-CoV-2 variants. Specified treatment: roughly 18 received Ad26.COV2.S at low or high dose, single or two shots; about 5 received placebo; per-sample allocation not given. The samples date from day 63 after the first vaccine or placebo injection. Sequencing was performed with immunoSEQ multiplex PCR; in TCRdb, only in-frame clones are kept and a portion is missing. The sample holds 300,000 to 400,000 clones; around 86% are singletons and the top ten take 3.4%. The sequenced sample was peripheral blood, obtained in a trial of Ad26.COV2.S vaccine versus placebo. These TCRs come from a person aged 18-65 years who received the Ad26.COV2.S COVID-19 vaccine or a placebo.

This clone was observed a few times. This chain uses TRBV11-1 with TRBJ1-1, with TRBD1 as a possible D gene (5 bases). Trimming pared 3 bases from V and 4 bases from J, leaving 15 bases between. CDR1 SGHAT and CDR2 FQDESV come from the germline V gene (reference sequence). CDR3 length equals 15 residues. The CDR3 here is CASSFDRLTSTEAFF. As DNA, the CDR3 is TGTGCCAGCAGCTTTGACAGACTGACGAGCACTGAAGCTTTCTTT.

The CDR3 coding sequence is TGTGCTAGTGGTTTGGGGACAGGGGCAGGAAATGAGCAGTTCTTC. Encoded protein: CASGLGTGAGNEQFF. This chain uses TRBV12-5 with TRBJ2-1, with 9 bases matching TRBD1. V shed 1 base and J 7 bases; nucleotides not matched to a gene: 5. Germline-derived CDR1 and CDR2 are LGHNT and FRNRAP. The CDR3 is 15 residues long.

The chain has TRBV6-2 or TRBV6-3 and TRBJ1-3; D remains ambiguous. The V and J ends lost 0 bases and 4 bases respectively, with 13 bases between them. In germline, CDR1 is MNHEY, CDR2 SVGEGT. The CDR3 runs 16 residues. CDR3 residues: CASSYSTTTPGNTIYF. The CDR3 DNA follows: TGTGCCAGCAGTTACTCAACTACGACACCGGGAAACACCATATATTTT.

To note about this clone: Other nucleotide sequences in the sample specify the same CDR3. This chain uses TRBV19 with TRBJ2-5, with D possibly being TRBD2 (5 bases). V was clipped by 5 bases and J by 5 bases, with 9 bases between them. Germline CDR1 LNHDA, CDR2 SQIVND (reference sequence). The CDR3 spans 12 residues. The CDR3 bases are TGTGCCAGTAGTTCGGGCGGGGAGACCCAGTACTTC. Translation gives CASSSGGETQYF.

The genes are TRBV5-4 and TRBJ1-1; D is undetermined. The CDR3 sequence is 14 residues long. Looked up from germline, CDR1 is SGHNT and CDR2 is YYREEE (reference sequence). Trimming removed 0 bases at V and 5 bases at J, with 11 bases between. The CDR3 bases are TGTGCCAGCAGCTTGGACGGGGTTTGGACTGAAGCTTTCTTT. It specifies CASSLDGVWTEAFF.

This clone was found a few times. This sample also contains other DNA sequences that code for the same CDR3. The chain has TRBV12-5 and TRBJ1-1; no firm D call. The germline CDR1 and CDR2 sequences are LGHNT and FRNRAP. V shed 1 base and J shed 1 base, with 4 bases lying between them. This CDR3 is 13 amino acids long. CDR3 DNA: TGTGCTAGTGGTTTGGAAGCGAACACTGAAGCTTTCTTT. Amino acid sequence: CASGLEANTEAFF. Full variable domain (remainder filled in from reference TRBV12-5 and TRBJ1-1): DARVTQTPRHKVTEMGQEVTMRCQPILGHNTVFWYRQTMMQGLELLAYFRNRAPLDDSGMPKDRFSAEMPDATLATLKIQPSEPRDSAVYFCASGLEANTEAFFGQGTRLTVV.

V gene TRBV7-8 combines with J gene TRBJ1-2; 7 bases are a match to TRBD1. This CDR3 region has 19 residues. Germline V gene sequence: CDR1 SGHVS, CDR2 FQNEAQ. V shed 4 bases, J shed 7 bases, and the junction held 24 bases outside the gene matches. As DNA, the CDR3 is TGTGCCAGCAGCTCCCCCCGCCCGTACGAAGACAGGGTTCAGGGTGGCTACACCTTC. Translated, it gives CASSSPRPYEDRVQGGYTF.

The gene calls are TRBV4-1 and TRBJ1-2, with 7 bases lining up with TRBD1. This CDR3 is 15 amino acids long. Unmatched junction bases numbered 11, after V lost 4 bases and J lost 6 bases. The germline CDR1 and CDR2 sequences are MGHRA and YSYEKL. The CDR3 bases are TGCGCCAGCAGCCGAATCGAGGACAGGACCCATGGCTACACCTTC. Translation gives CASSRIEDRTHGYTF.

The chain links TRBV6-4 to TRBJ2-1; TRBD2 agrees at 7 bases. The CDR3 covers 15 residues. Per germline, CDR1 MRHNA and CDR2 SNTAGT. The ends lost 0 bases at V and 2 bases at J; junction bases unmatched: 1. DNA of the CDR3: TGTGCCAGCAGTGACTCGGGAGGGACCTACAATGAGCAGTTCTTC. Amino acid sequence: CASSDSGGTYNEQFF.

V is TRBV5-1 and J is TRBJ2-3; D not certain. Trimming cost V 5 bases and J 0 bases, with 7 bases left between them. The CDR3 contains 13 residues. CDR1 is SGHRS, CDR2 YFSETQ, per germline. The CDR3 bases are TGCGCCAGCAGTCATACTAGCACAGATACGCAGTATTTT. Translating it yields CASSHTSTDTQYF.

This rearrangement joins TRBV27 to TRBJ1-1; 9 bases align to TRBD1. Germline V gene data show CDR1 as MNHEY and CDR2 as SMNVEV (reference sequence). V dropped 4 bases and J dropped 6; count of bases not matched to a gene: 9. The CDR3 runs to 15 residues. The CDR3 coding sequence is TGTGCCAGCAGTTGGGGACAGGGTGTGGGGGCTGAAGCTTTCTTT. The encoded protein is CASSWGQGVGAEAFF.

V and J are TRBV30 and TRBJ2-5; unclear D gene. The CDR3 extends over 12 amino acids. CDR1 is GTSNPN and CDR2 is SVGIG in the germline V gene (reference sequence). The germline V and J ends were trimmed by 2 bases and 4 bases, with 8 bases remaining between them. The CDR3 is CAWSLRLETQYF. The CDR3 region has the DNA TGTGCCTGGAGTTTGAGGTTAGAGACCCAGTACTTC.

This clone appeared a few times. The CDR3 nucleotides read TGTGCCAGCAGCTCTACCGGGACTAGATACAATGAGCAGTTCTTC. Translating gives CASSSTGTRYNEQFF. This chain links TRBV7-2 with TRBJ2-1; 8 bases line up with TRBD2. From germline, CDR1 is SGHTA and CDR2 FQGNSA. V shed 4 bases and J 4 bases; nucleotides not matched to a gene: 6. This CDR3 has 15 amino acids. The full variable domain, in which reference TRBV7-2 and TRBJ2-1 provide the parts outside the CDR3, is GAGVSQSPSNKVTEKGKDVELRCDPISGHTALYWYRQSLGQGLEFLIYFQGNSAPDKSGLPSDRFSAERTGGSVSTLTIQRTQQEDSAVYLCASSSTGTRYNEQFFGPGTRLTVL.

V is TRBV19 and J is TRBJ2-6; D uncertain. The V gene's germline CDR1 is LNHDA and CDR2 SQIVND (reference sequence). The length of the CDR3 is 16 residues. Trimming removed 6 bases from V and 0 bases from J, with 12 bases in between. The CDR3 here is CASSILQSSGANVLTF. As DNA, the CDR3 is TGTGCCAGTAGCATATTACAGAGCTCTGGGGCCAACGTCCTGACTTTC.

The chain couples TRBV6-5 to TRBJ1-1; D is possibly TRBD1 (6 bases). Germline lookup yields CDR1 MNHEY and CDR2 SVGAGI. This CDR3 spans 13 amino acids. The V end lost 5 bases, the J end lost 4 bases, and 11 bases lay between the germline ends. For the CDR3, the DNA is TGTGCCAGCAGTCAGGGGACATTCACTGAAGCTTTCTTT. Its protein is CASSQGTFTEAFF.

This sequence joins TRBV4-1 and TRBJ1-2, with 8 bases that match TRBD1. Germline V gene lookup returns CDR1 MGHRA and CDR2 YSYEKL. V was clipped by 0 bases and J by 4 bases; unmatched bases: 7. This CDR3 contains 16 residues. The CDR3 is CASSQDWTGSRYGYTF. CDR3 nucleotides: TGCGCCAGCAGCCAAGATTGGACAGGGTCTCGCTATGGCTACACCTTC.

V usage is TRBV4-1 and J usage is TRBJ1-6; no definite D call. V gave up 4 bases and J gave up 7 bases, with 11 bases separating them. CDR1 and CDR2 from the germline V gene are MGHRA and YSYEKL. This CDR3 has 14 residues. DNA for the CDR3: TGCGCCAGCAGCCTTAGCAATTTCAATTCACCCCTCCACTTT. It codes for CASSLSNFNSPLHF.

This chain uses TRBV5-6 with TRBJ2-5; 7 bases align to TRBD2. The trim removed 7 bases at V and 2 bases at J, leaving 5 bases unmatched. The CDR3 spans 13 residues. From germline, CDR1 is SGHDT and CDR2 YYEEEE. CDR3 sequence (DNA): TGTGCCAGCTACAGCGGGAATCAAGAGACCCAGTACTTC. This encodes CASYSGNQETQYF.

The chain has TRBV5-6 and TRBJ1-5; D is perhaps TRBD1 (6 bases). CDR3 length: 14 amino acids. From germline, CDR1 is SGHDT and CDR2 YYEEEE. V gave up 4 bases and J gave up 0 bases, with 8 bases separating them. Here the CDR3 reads CASSRTDSNQPQHF. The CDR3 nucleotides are TGTGCCAGCAGCAGGACAGATAGCAATCAGCCCCAGCATTTT.

CDR3 region: CASSYPGVANTEAFF. The CDR3 DNA sequence: TGTGCCAGCAGTTATCCCGGGGTAGCCAACACTGAAGCTTTCTTT. This rearrangement joins TRBV6-7 to TRBJ1-1; D gene ambiguous. TRBV6-7 is designated an ORF whose function remains uncertain. V lost 3 bases and J lost 2, with 13 bases in between. The CDR3 extends over 15 amino acids.

In DNA, the CDR3 is TGTGCCAGCAGCTTATGGGCTAGCGGCCAAGAGACCCAGTACTTC. Residues: CASSLWASGQETQYF. The chain has TRBV7-2 and TRBJ2-5, with 7 bases matching TRBD2. Germline values: CDR1 SGHTA, CDR2 FQGNSA. CDR3 length: 15 residues. V trimming: 2 bases; J trimming: 1 base; junction bases outside the gene matches: 4.

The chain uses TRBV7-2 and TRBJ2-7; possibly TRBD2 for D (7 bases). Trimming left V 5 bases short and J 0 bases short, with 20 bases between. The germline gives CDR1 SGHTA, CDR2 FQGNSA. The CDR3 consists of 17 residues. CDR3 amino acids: CASSPRGGPSSSYEQYF. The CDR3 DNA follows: TGTGCCAGCAGCCCGAGGGGGGGACCCTCGAGCTCCTACGAGCAGTACTTC.

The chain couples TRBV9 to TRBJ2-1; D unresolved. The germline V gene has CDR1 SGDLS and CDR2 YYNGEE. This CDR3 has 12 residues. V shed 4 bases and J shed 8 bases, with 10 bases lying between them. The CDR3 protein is CASSPTADEQFF. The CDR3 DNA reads TGTGCCAGCAGCCCGACGGCGGATGAGCAGTTCTTC.

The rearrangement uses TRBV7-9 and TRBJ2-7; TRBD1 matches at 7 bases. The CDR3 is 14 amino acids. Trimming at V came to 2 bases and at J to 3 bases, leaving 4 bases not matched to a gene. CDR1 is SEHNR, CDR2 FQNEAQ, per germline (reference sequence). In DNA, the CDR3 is TGTGCCAGCAGCTTACCAGGGGGTGTCTACGAGCAGTACTTC. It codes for CASSLPGGVYEQYF.

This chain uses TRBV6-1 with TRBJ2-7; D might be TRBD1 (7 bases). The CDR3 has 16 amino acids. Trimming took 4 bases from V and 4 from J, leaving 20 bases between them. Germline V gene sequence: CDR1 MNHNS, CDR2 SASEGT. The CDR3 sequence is CASSVAGLGQRYEQYF. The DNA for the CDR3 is TGTGCCAGCAGTGTGGCGGGGTTGGGACAGCGGTACGAGCAGTACTTC.

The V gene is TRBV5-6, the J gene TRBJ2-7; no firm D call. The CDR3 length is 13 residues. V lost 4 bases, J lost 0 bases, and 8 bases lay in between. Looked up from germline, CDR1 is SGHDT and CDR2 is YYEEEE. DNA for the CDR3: TGTGCCAGCAGCCCCGACGGCTCCTACGAGCAGTACTTC. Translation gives CASSPDGSYEQYF.